Below are 11 T cell receptor beta chains sequenced from a single sample in a study of identical twins. A single record per CDR3 protein comes from TCRdb applying MiXCR to the 5' RACE reads. The sample lists 600,000 to 700,000 distinct CDR3 sequences, around 20% occurring once. These data were likewise used in another study, on T cells expressing NK-cell markers.

The sequenced sample was PBMCs. The receptors come from a woman aged 18-35 years in good health.

This clonotype has more than one count but fewer than ten. The chain has TRBV29-1 and TRBJ1-1, with D uncertain. Germline V CDR1 and CDR2: SQVTM, ANQGSEA. This CDR3 is 12 amino acids long. Deletions cut 5 bases from V and 3 bases from J, with 10 bases between. CDR3 residues: CSVSYDHTEAFF. CDR3 in DNA: TGCAGCGTTTCGTACGACCACACTGAAGCTTTCTTT.

This clonotype was observed many times. The V call is TRBV4-2, the J call TRBJ2-3; possible D gene TRBD1, 5 bases. This CDR3 has 13 amino acids. Germline CDR1 LGHNA, CDR2 YNFKEQ. V lost 6 bases, J lost 6 bases, and 13 bases lay in between. This chain's CDR3 is CASSRWGRDTQYF. CDR3 coding DNA: TGTGCCAGCAGTCGATGGGGCCGGGATACGCAGTATTTT.

Concerning this clonotype itself: This may be a read error, as it is one base from a much larger clone. V gene TRBV7-8 combines with J gene TRBJ2-2, with 10 bases that match TRBD2. Germline values: CDR1 SGHVS, CDR2 FQNEAQ. The CDR3 length is 19 residues. In DNA, the CDR3 is TGTGCCATCAGCTCCCCCCATGGGGCTAGCGGGAGAGTCACCGGGGAGCTGTTTTTT. This gives the protein CAISSPHGASGRVTGELFF.

This clonotype has only a few counts. The J gene is TRBJ2-7, the V gene TRBV25-1, with 7 bases matching TRBD1. Germline CDR1 MGHDK, CDR2 SYGVNS. This CDR3 region has 14 residues. The J segment lost 1 base and the V segment lost 5 bases, leaving 5 bases of the junction unmatched. The CDR3 bases are TGTGCCAGCAGTCCGACAGGGTGGTCCTACGAGCAGTACTTC. Encoded protein: CASSPTGWSYEQYF.

V is TRBV7-2 and J is TRBJ1-1; D uncertain. CDR3 size: 16 residues. Trimming removed 1 base at V and 4 bases at J, with 16 bases between. The V gene's germline CDR1 is SGHTA and CDR2 FQGNSA. The CDR3 loop is CASSLGTLDWLTEAFF. CDR3 nucleotide sequence: TGTGCCAGCAGCTTAGGTACTCTAGACTGGCTCACTGAAGCTTTCTTT.

The chain joins TRBV20-1 to TRBJ1-4; D ambiguous. The CDR3 is 10 amino acids. V was clipped by 5 bases and J by 8 bases, with 6 bases between them. Germline-derived CDR1 and CDR2 are DFQATT and SNEGSKA (reference sequence). The CDR3 nucleotides read TGCAGTGCTCTCCAAGAAAAACTGTTTTTT. It encodes CSALQEKLFF.

The sample holds one count of this clonotype. As DNA, the CDR3 is TGTGCCAGCAGTCCTATCCGGGGTGGAGAGACCCAGTACTTC. It specifies CASSPIRGGETQYF. The chain joins TRBV27 to TRBJ2-5, with TRBD2 as a possible D gene (5 bases). Trimming stripped 5 bases from V and 4 bases from J, with 14 bases between. The CDR3 covers 14 residues. Germline V gene data show CDR1 as MNHEY and CDR2 as SMNVEV (reference sequence).

This clonotype turned up a few times. The rearrangement links TRBV7-3 to TRBJ2-1, with D uncertain. Trimming left V 2 bases short and J 8 bases short, with 10 bases between. The CDR3 runs to 13 residues. Germline V gene lookup returns CDR1 SGHTA and CDR2 FQGTGA. CDR3 nucleotide sequence: TGTGCCAGCAGCTTAGGGCAAACGGATGAGCAGTTCTTC. This codes for CASSLGQTDEQFF. The full variable domain, in which reference TRBV7-3 and TRBJ2-1 provide the parts outside the CDR3, is GAGVSQTPSNKVTEKGKYVELRCDPISGHTALYWYRQSLGQGPEFLIYFQGTGAADDSGLPNDRFFAVRPEGSVSTLKIQRTERGDSAVYLCASSLGQTDEQFFGPGTRLTVL.

CDR3 amino acids: CSARSGTGSQETQYF. The CDR3 bases are TGCAGTGCTAGATCCGGGACAGGGAGTCAAGAGACCCAGTACTTC. The chain has TRBV20-1 and TRBJ2-5; 9 bases match TRBD1. The junction had 6 bases not matched to a gene; V was cut back by 2 bases and J by 2 bases. Germline CDR1 is DFQATT and CDR2 is SNEGSKA (reference sequence). The CDR3 totals 15 residues.

This clonotype was detected ten times or more. The chain combines TRBV24-1 with TRBJ2-3, with TRBD2 matching 9 bases. This CDR3 is 13 amino acids long. V dropped 9 bases and J dropped 5; count of bases not matched to a gene: 5. CDR1 and CDR2 from the germline V gene are KGHDR and SFDVKD. The CDR3 DNA follows: TGTGCCACCGGGGGACTAGCAGGAGATACGCAGTATTTT. Translation: CATGGLAGDTQYF.

In its sample, this clonotype was seen a few times. The chain carries TRBV29-1 and TRBJ2-1, with 7 bases identical to TRBD1. The CDR3 length is 15 residues. V was pared by 6 bases and J by 7 bases, with 15 bases of the junction left unmatched. Germline CDR1 SQVTM, CDR2 ANQGSEA. The CDR3, as DNA: TGCAGCGTGGATGGTGGGACAGTAAGTCAGAATGAGCAGTTCTTC. This translates into CSVDGGTVSQNEQFF.